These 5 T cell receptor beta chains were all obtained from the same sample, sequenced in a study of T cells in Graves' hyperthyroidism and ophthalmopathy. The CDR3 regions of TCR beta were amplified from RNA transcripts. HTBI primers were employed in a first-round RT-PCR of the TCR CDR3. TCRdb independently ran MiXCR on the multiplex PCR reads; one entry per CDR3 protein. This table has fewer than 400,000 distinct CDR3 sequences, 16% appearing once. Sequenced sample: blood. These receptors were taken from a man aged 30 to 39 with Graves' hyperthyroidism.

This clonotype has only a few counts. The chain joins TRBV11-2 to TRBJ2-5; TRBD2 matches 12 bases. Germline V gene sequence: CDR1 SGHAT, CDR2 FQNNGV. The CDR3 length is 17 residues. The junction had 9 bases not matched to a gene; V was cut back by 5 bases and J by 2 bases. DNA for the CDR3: TGTGCCAGCAGCCCACCGGCTAGCGGGAGGGTACAAGAGACCCAGTACTTC. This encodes CASSPPASGRVQETQYF.

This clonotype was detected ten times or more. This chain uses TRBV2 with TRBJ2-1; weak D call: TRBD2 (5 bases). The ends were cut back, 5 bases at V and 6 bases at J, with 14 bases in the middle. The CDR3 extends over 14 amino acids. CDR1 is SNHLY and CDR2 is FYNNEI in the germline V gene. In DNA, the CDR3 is TGTGCCAGCAGTAACCAGCGGACCTCCAATGAGCAGTTCTTC. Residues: CASSNQRTSNEQFF.

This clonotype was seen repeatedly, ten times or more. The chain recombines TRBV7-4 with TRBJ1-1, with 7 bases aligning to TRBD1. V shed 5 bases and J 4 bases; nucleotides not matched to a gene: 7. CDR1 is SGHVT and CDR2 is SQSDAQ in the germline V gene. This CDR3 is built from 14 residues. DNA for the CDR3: TGTGCCAGCAGCGCCAGACAGGGAGGCACTGAAGCTTTCTTT. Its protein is CASSARQGGTEAFF. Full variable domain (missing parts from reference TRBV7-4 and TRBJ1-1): GAGVSQSPRYKVAKRGRDVALRCDSISGHVTLYWYRQTLGQGSEVLTYSQSDAQRDKSGRPSGRFSAERPERSVSTLKIQRTEQGDSAVYLCASSARQGGTEAFFGQGTRLTVV.

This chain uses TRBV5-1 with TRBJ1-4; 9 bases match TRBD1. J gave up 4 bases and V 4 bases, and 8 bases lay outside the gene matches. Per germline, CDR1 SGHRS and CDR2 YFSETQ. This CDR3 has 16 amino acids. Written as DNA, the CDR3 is TGCGCCAGCAGCGACATTGACAGGGGGGATAATGAAAAACTGTTTTTT. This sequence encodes CASSDIDRGDNEKLFF.

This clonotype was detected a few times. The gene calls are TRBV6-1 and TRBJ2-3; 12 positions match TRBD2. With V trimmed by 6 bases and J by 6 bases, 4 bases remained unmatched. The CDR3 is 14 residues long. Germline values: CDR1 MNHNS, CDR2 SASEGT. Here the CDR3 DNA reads TGTGCCAGCAGAACCGGACTAGCGGGGGATACGCAGTATTTT. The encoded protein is CASRTGLAGDTQYF.